This TCR beta chain was captured in a study of blood T cell repertoires in COVID-19. Study-wide background: The study drew acute and convalescent COVID-19 samples from the United States, Italy and Spain.

The CDR3 covers 16 residues. V shed 4 bases and J 7 bases; nucleotides not matched to a gene: 13. Germline assignment: CDR1 MNHEY and CDR2 SVGAGI. The method was immunoSEQ multiplex PCR; TCRdb's version includes in-frame clones alone and lacks a portion of them. The sample has 100,000 to 120,000 clones; about 85% are singletons. The sample comprised peripheral blood. The sequence came from a human donor in a cohort sampled during active COVID-19. V is TRBV6-5 and J is TRBJ2-7, with TRBD1 matching 10 bases. The CDR3 DNA follows: TGTGCCAGCAGTTTTCTTCCGGGACAGGGGATGGGGGAGCAGTACTTC. Translated, it gives CASSFLPGQGMGEQYF.